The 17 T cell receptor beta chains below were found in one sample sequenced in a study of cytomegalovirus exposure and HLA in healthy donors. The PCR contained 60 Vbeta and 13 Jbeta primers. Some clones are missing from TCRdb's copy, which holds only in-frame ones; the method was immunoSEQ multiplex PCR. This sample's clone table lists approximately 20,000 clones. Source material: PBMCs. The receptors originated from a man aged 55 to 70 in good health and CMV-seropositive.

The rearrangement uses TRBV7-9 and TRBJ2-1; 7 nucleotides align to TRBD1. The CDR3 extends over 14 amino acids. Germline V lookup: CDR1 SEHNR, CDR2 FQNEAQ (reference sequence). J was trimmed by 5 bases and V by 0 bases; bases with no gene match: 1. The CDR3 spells CASSLAGTDNEQFF. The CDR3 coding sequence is TGTGCCAGCAGCTTAGCGGGGACAGACAATGAGCAGTTCTTC.

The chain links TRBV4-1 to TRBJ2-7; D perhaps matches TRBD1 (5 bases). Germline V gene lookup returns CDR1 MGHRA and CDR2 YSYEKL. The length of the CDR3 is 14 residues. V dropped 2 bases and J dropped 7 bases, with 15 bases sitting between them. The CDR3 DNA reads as TGCGCCAGCAGCCAACCGGCGACAGTTTGGGAGCAGTACTTC. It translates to CASSQPATVWEQYF.

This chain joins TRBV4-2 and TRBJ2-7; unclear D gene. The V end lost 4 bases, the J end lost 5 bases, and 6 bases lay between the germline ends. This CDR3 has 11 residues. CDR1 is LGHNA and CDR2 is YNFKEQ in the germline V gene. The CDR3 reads CASSLANEQYF. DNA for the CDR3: TGTGCCAGCAGCCTCGCTAACGAGCAGTACTTC.

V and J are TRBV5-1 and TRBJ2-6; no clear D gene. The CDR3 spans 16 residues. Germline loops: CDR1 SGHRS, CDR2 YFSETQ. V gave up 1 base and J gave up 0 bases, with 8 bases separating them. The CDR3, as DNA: TGCGCCAGCAGCTTGAGAGGAGACTCTGGGGCCAACGTCCTGACTTTC. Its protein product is CASSLRGDSGANVLTF.

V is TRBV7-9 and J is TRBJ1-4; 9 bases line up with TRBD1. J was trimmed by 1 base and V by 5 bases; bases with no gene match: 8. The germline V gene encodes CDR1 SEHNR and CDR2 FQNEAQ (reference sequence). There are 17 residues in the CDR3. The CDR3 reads CASSVGQGRGTNEKLFF. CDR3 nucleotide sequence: TGTGCCAGCAGCGTGGGACAGGGAAGGGGAACTAATGAAAAACTGTTTTTT.

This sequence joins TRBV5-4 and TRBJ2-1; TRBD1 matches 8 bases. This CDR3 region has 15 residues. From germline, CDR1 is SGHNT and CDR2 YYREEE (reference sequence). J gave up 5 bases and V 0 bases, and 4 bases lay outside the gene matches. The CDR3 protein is CASSLGQGTDNEQFF. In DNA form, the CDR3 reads TGTGCCAGCAGCTTGGGACAGGGGACCGACAATGAGCAGTTCTTC.

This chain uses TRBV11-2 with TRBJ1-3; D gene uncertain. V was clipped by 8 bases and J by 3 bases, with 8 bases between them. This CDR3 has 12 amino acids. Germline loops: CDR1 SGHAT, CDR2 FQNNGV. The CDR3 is CASSTGGNTIYF. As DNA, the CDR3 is TGTGCCAGCTCTACTGGTGGAAACACCATATATTTT.

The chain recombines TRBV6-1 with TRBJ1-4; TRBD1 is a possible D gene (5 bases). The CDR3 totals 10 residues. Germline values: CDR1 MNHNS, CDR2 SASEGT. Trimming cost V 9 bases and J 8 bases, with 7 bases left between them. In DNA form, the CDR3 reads TGTGCCAGTTACAGGGAAAAACTGTTTTTT. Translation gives CASYREKLFF.

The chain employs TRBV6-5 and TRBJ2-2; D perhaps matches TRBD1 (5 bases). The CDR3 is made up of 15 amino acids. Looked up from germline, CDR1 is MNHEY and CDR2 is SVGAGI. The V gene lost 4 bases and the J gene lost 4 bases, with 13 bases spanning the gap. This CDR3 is CASSSPGRGTGELFF. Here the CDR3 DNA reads TGTGCCAGCAGTTCACCAGGGCGCGGCACCGGGGAGCTGTTTTTT.

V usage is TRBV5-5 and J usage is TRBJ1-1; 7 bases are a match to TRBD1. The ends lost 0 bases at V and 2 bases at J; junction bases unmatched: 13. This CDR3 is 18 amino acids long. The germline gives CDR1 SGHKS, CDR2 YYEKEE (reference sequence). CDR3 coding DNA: TGTGCCAGCAGCTTGGTTTGGGGAATTGCAGGGGGAAACACTGAAGCTTTCTTT. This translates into CASSLVWGIAGGNTEAFF. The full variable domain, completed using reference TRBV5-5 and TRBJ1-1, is DAGVTQSPTHLIKTRGQQVTLRCSPISGHKSVSWYQQVLGQGPQFIFQYYEKEERGRGNFPDRFSARQFPNYSSELNVNALLLGDSALYLCASSLVWGIAGGNTEAFFGQGTRLTVV.

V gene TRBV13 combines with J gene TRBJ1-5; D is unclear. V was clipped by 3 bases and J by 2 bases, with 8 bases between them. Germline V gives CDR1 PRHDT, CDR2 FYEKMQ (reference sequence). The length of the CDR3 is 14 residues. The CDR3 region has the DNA TGTGCCAGCAGCTTCGCCGGGGGCAATCAGCCCCAGCATTTT. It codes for CASSFAGGNQPQHF.

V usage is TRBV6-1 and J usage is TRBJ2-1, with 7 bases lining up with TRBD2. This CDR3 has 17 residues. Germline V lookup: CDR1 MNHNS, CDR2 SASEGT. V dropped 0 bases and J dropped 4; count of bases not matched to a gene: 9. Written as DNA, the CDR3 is TGTGCCAGCAGTGAAGCGTTAGGGCTAGCGGAGTACAATGAGCAGTTCTTC. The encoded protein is CASSEALGLAEYNEQFF.

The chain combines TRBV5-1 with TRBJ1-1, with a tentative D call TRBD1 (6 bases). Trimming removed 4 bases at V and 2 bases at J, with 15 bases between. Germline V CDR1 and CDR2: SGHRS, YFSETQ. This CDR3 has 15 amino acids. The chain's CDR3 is CASSGVGTTNTEAFF. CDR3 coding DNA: TGCGCCAGCAGCGGGGTTGGGACAACCAACACTGAAGCTTTCTTT.

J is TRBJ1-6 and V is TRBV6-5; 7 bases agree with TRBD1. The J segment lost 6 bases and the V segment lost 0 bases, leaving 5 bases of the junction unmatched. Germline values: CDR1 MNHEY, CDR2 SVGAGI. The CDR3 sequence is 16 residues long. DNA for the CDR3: TGTGCCAGCAGTTACTCGGAGGGGGCTGTTAATTCACCCCTCCACTTT. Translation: CASSYSEGAVNSPLHF.

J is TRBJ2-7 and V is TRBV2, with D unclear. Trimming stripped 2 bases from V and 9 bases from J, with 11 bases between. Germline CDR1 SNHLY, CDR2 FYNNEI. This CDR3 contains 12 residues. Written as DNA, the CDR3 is TGTGCCAGCAGTGAAAAACCCGCCGGGCAGTACTTC. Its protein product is CASSEKPAGQYF.

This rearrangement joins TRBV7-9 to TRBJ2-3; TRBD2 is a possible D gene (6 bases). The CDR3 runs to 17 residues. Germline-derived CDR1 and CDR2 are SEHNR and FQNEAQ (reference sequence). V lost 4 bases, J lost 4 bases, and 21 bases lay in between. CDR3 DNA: TGTGCCAGCAGCTCGACCCGCGGGGACCGGTATTCAGATACGCAGTATTTT. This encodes CASSSTRGDRYSDTQYF.

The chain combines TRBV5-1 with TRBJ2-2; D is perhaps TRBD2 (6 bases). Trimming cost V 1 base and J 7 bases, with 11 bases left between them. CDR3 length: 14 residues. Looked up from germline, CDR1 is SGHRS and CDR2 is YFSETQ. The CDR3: CASSLYGGSGELFF. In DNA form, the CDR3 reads TGCGCCAGCAGCTTGTACGGGGGTAGCGGGGAGCTGTTTTTT. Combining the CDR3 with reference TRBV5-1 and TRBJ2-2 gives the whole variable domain KAGVTQTPRYLIKTRGQQVTLSCSPISGHRSVSWYQQTPGQGLQFLFEYFSETQRNKGNFPGRFSGRQFSNSRSEMNVSTLELGDSALYLCASSLYGGSGELFFGEGSRLTVL.